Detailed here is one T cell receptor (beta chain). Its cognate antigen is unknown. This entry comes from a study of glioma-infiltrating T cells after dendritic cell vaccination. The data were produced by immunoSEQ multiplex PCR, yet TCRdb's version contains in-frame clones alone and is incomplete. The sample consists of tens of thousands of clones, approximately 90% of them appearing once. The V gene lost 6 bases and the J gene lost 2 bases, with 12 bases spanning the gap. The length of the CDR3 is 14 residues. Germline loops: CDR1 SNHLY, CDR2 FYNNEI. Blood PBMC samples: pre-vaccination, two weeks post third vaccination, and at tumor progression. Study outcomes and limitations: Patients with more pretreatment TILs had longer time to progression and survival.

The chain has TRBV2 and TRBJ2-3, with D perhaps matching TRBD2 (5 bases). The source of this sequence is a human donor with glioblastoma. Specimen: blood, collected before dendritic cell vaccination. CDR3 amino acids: CASRAGVNTDTQYF. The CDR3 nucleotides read TGTGCCAGCAGGGCCGGGGTCAACACAGATACGCAGTATTTT. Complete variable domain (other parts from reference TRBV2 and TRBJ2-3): EPEVTQTPSHQVTQMGQEVILRCVPISNHLYFYWYRQILGQKVEFLVSFYNNEISEKSEIFDDQFSVERPDGSNFTLKIRSTKLEDSAMYFCASRAGVNTDTQYFGPGTRLTVL.